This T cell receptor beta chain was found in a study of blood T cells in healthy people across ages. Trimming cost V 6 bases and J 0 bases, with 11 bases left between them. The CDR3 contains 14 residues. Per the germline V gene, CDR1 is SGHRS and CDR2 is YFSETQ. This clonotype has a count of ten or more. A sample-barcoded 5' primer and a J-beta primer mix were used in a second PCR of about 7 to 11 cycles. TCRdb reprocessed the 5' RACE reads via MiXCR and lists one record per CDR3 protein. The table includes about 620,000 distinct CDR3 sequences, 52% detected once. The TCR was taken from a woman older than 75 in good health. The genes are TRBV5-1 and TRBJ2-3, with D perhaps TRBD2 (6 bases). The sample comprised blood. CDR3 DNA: TGCGCCAGCAAACGGGACTCTAGCACAGATACGCAGTATTTT. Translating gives CASKRDSSTDTQYF.